This is a list of T cell receptor beta chains from one sample in a study of regulatory T cells in long-lasting Graves disease. MiXCR was run by TCRdb on the multiplex PCR reads, yielding one entry per CDR3 protein. The sample lists some 440,000 distinct CDR3 sequences, 20% seen once, with less than 9% in the top ten. The sample here was peripheral blood mononuclear cells (PBMCs), taken when the disease was refractory, from a patient treated with antithyroid drugs. These receptors originate from a female donor with Graves disease. The CDR3 runs from the conserved cysteine through the conserved F or W. Clone size, where shown, is once, few, many, or a class for clones that have expanded.

TRBJ1-2 TRBV6-2/TRBV6-3 many CANSAGPGYTF
TRBJ2-3 TRBV4-1 NA CASSQVRNTDTQYF
TRBJ1-5 TRBV29-1 many CSAGGSNQPQHF
TRBJ1-5 TRBV12-3/TRBV12-4 many CASSIIQGRPQHF
TRBJ2-7 TRBV20-1 few CSAPTGLALEQYF
TRBJ1-6 TRBV28 many CASSITRKNSPLHF
TRBJ2-5 TRBV28 many CASSLMLVAGPSRSSETQYF
TRBJ1-1 TRBV14 few CASYQGGHTEAFF
TRBJ2-7 TRBV27 many CASSLPGQGRYEQYF
TRBJ2-5 TRBV6-2/TRBV6-3 many CASSYRDRETQYF
TRBJ2-7 TRBV9 NA CASSVGTSGEQYF
TRBJ2-7 TRBV29-1 NA CSALKWEGGGEQYF
TRBJ2-1 TRBV12-3/TRBV12-4 NA CASSSTDGVAYNEQFF
TRBJ2-1 TRBV4-3 NA CASSQIPTLAYEQFF
TRBJ2-2 TRBV11-2 many CASSPTSGTYTGELFF
TRBJ1-4 TRBV6-1 many CASTPFGRFRDEKLFF
TRBJ2-7 TRBV27 few CASSSAVDSWAYEQYF
TRBJ2-1 TRBV7-9 NA CASSLAAESGYEQFF
TRBJ2-7 TRBV25-1 few CASSEWRGVEEQYF
TRBJ2-7 TRBV28 many CASSDYSGRAPHEQYF
TRBJ2-7 TRBV6-1 many CATTTSGRYEQYF
TRBJ2-7 TRBV27 many CASSLRLAGGMPYEQYF
TRBJ2-7 TRBV3-1 few CASSPSPGEIKFDEQYF
TRBJ2-5 TRBV7-2 many CASSPRAETQYF
TRBJ2-7 TRBV4-1 few CASSQDKGGADEQYF
TRBJ2-7 TRBV27 many CASSLTGDGYTYEQYF
TRBJ2-7 TRBV15 NA CATSRDLGQVYEQYF
TRBJ1-5 TRBV9 NA CASSVGTGGGQPQHF
TRBJ1-2 TRBV30 NA CAWNFYLGNSYTF
TRBJ1-6 TRBV30 few CAGTRETYSPLHF
TRBJ1-5 TRBV28 many CASSPTPGRTNQPQHF
TRBJ2-7 TRBV2 many CASRELGTVYEQYF
TRBJ1-2 TRBV27 many CASRNRGMGGYTF
TRBJ2-7 TRBV4-3 few CASSQESWGYEQYF
TRBJ2-4 TRBV12-3/TRBV12-4 many CASSTGGIRIQYF
TRBJ1-2 TRBV7-9 NA CASSSIRGRGGYTF
TRBJ2-2 TRBV10-3 NA CAIPSGMNTGELFF
TRBJ2-1 TRBV28 NA CASGSWTGQGTRGPNEQFF
TRBJ1-2 TRBV11-2 many CASSPWDRGFYGYTF
TRBJ1-2 TRBV28 many CASSHGEGGYTF